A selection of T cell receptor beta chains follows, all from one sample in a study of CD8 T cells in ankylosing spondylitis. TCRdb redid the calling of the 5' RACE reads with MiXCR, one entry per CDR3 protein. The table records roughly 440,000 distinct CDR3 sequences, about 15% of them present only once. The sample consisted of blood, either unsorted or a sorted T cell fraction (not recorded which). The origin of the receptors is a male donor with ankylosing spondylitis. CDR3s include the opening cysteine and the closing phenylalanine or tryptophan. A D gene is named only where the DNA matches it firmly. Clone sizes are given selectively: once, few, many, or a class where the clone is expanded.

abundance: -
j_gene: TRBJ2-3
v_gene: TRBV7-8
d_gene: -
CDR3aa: CASSQRPPGTQYF
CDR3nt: TGTGCCAGCAGCCAGCGTCCCCCCGGTACGCAGTATTTT

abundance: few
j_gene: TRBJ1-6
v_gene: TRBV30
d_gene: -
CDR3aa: CAWSPEGRSPLHF
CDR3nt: TGTGCCTGGAGTCCGGAGGGAAGGTCACCCCTCCACTTT

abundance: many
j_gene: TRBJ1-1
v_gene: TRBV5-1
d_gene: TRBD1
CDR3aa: CASSPGTGKNTEAFF
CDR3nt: TGCGCCAGCAGCCCGGGGACAGGGAAGAACACTGAAGCTTTCTTT

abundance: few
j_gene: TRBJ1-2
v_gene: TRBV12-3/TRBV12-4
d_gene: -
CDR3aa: CASSLQGAGYTF
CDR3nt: TGTGCCAGCAGTTTACAAGGGGCTGGCTACACCTTC

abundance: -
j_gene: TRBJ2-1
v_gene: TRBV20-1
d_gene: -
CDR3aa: CSARISYNEQFF
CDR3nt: TGCAGTGCTAGAATCTCCTACAATGAGCAGTTCTTC

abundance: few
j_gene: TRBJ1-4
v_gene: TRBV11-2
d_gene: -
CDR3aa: CASGAGWAEKLFF
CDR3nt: TGTGCCAGCGGCGCAGGGTGGGCTGAAAAACTGTTTTTT

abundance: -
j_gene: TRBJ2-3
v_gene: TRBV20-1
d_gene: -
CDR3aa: CSARWVDTQYF
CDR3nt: TGCAGTGCTAGGTGGGTGGATACGCAGTATTTT

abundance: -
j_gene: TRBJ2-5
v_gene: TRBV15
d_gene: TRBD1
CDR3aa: CATSRGSQGAWETQYF
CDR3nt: TGTGCCACCAGCAGAGGATCCCAGGGGGCCTGGGAGACCCAGTACTTC

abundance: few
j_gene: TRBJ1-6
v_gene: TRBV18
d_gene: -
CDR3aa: CASSTGYYNSPLHF
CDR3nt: TGTGCCAGCTCAACAGGATACTATAATTCACCCCTCCACTTT

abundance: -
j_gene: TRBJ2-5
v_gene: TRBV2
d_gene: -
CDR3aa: CATKKGLPQETQYF
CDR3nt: TGTGCCACCAAGAAGGGACTTCCTCAAGAGACCCAGTACTTC

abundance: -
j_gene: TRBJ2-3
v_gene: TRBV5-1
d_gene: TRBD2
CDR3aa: CASASQAGAPTDTQYF
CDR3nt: TGCGCCAGCGCGAGCCAAGCGGGGGCCCCCACAGATACGCAGTATTTT

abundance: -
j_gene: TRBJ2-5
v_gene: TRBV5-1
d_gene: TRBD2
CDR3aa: CASGGLAGETQYF
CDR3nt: TGCGCCAGCGGTGGGCTAGCGGGGGAGACCCAGTACTTC

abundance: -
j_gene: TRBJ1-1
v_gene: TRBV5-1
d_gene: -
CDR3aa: CASSLALAGYNTEAFF
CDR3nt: TGCGCCAGCAGCTTGGCCTTAGCGGGCTACAACACTGAAGCTTTCTTT

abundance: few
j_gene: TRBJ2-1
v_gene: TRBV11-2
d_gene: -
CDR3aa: CASSSGLGNEQFF
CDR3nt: TGTGCCAGCAGCTCGGGACTGGGGAATGAGCAGTTCTTC

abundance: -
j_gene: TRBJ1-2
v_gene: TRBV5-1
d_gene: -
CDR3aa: CASSLEPLNTF
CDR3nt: TGCGCCAGCAGCTTGGAGCCCTTGAACACCTTC

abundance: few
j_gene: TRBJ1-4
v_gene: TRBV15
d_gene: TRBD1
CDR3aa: CATTSSRDRNNEKLFF
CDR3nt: TGTGCCACCACCTCGTCCCGGGACAGGAATAATGAAAAACTGTTTTTT

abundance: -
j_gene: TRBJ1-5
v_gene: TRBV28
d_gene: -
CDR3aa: CASTHPLAQYQPQHF
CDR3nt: TGTGCCAGCACCCATCCCCTTGCACAATATCAGCCCCAGCATTTT

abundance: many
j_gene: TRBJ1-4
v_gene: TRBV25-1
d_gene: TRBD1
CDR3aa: CASLPGQGATNEKLFF
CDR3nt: TGTGCCAGCCTTCCGGGACAGGGGGCAACTAATGAAAAACTGTTTTTT

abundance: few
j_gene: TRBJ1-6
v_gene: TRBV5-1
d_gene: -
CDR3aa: CASSLADRPSSPLHF
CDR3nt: TGCGCCAGCAGCTTGGCCGACAGGCCTAGTTCACCCCTCCACTTT

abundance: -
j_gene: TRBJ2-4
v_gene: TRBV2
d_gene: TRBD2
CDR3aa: CASSRGTNSIQYF
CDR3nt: TGTGCCAGCTCCCGAGGGACTAATTCTATTCAGTACTTC

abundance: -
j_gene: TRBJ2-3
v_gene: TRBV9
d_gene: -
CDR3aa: CASSAAPKDTQYF
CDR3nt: TGTGCCAGCAGCGCCGCCCCCAAGGATACGCAGTATTTT

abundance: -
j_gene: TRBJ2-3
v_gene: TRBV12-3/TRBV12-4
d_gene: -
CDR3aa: CASSLRRPTDTQYF
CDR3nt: TGTGCCAGCAGTTTACGTCGGCCCACAGATACGCAGTATTTT

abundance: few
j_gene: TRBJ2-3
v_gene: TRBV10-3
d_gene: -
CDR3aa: CAISESSRRTDTQYF
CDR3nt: TGTGCCATCAGTGAGTCTTCTCGTCGGACAGATACGCAGTATTTT

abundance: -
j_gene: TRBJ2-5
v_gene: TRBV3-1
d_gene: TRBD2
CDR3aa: CASSPWGGETQYF
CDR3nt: TGTGCCAGCAGCCCTTGGGGGGGAGAGACCCAGTACTTC

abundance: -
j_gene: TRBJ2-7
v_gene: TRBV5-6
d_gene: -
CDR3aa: CASSLGAKPYEQYF
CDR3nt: TGTGCCAGCAGCTTGGGGGCGAAGCCCTACGAGCAGTACTTC

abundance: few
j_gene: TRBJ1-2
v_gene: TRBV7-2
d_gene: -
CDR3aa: CASSFNPASGDYGYTF
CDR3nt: TGTGCCAGCAGCTTCAACCCAGCCTCAGGGGACTATGGCTACACCTTC

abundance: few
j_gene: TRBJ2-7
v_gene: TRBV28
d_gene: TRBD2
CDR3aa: CASSGQASGRNSYEQYF
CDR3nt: TGTGCCAGCAGTGGCCAAGCGAGCGGGAGAAACTCCTACGAGCAGTACTTC

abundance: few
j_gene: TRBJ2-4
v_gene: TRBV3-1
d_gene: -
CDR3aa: CASSQEGVAKNIQYF
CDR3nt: TGTGCCAGCAGCCAAGAGGGTGTTGCCAAAAACATTCAGTACTTC

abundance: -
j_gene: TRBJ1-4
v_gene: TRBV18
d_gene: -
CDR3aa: CASSPGSNEKLFF
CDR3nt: TGTGCCAGCTCACCGGGGTCAAATGAAAAACTGTTTTTT

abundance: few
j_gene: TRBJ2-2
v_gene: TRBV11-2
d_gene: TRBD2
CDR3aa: CASSPGTSGGNTGELFF
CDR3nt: TGTGCCAGCAGCCCCGGGACTAGCGGAGGGAACACCGGGGAGCTGTTTTTT

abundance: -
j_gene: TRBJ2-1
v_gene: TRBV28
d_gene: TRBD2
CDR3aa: CASKLAGGPYNEQFF
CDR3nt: TGTGCCAGCAAATTAGCGGGAGGACCCTACAATGAGCAGTTCTTC

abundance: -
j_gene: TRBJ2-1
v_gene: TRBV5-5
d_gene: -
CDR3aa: CASSLGLGLGSSYNEQFF
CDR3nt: TGTGCCAGCAGCTTGGGGTTAGGGTTAGGAAGCTCCTACAATGAGCAGTTCTTC

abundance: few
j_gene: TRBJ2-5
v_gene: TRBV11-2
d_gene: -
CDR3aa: CASSSGTKETQYF
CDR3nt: TGTGCCAGCAGCTCCGGGACAAAAGAGACCCAGTACTTC

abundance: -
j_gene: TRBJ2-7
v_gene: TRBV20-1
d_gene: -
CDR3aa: CSADGADGEQYF
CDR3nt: TGCAGTGCTGACGGGGCGGACGGCGAGCAGTACTTC

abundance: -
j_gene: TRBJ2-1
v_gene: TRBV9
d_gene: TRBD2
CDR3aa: CASSLRTSGSPSHYNEQFF
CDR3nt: TGTGCCAGCAGCCTTCGGACTAGCGGAAGCCCCTCCCACTACAATGAGCAGTTCTTC

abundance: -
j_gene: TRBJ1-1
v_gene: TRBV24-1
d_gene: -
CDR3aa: CATSRGTEAFF
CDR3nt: TGTGCCACCAGTCGCGGCACTGAAGCTTTCTTT

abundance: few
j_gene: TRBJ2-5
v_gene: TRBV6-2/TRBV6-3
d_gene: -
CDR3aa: CASSEFGETQYF
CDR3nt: TGTGCCAGCAGCGAATTCGGGGAGACCCAGTACTTC

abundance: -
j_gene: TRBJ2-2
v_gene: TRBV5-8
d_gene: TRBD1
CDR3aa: CASSLETGVVGELFF
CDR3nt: TGTGCCAGCAGCTTGGAGACAGGGGTGGTCGGGGAGCTGTTTTTT

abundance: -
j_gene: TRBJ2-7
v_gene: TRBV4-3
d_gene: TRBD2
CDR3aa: CASSQDPGTRAYEQYF
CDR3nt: TGCGCCAGCAGCCAAGATCCTGGGACTAGAGCCTACGAGCAGTACTTC

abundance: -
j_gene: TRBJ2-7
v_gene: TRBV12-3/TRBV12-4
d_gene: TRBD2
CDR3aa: CASRAAGRDPYEQYF
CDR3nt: TGTGCCAGCAGGGCAGCGGGAAGAGACCCCTACGAGCAGTACTTC

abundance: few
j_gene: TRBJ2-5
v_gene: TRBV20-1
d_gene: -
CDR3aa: CSASPGADQETQYF
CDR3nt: TGCAGTGCTAGTCCGGGCGCCGACCAAGAGACCCAGTACTTC

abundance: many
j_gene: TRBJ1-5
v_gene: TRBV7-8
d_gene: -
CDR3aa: CASSLDLSFGQPQHF
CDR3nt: TGTGCCAGCAGCTTGGACTTATCCTTCGGACAGCCCCAGCATTTT

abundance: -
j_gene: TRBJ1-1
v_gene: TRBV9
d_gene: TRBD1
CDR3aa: CASSEGTVTEAFF
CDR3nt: TGTGCCAGCAGCGAGGGGACAGTCACTGAAGCTTTCTTT

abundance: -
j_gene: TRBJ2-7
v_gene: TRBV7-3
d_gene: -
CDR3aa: CASSPDIRQYF
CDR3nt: TGTGCCAGCAGCCCTGATATAAGGCAGTACTTC

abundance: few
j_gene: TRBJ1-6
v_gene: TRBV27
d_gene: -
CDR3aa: CASSSPHRERNSPLHF
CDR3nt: TGTGCCAGCAGTTCCCCCCACAGGGAGCGAAATTCACCCCTCCACTTT

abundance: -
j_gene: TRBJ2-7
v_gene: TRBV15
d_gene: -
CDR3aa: CATSRDTANYEQYF
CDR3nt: TGTGCCACCAGCAGGGACACTGCCAACTACGAGCAGTACTTC

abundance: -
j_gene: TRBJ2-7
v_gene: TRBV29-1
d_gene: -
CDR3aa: CSVVDVTYEQYF
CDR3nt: TGCAGCGTTGTGGACGTTACCTACGAGCAGTACTTC

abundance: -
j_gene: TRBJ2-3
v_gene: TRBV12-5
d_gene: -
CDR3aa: CASGRGQPDTQYF
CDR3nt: TGTGCTAGTGGCCGCGGACAGCCAGATACGCAGTATTTT

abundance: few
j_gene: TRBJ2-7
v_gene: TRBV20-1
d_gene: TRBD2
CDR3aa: CSASILPGGRPYEQYF
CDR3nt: TGCAGTGCTAGCATACTACCGGGCGGGAGGCCCTACGAGCAGTACTTC

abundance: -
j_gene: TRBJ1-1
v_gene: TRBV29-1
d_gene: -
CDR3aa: CSVDRGRDEAFF
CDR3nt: TGCAGCGTTGACAGGGGCCGTGATGAAGCTTTCTTT

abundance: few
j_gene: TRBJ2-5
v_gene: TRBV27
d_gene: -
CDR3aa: CASSRRGVETQYF
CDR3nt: TGTGCCAGCAGCCGCAGGGGTGTGGAGACCCAGTACTTC

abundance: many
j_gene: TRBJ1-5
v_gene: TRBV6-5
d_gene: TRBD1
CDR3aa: CASSRTGPTGQPQHF
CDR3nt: TGTGCCAGCAGTCGGACAGGGCCGACGGGTCAGCCCCAGCATTTT

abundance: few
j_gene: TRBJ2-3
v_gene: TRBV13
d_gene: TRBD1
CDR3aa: CASSSTGALIDTQYF
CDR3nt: TGTGCCAGCAGCTCGACAGGGGCCCTAATAGATACGCAGTATTTT

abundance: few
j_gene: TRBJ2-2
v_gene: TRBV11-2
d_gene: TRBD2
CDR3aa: CASSFSGLANGELFF
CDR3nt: TGTGCCAGCAGCTTTAGCGGACTAGCAAACGGGGAGCTGTTTTTT

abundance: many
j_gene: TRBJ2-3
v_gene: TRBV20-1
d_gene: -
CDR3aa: CSAMTVSDTQYF
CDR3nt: TGCAGTGCTATGACAGTATCAGATACGCAGTATTTT

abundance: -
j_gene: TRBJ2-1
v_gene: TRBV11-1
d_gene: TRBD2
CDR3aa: CASSFGASGRPSSYNEQFF
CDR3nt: TGTGCCAGCAGCTTTGGGGCTAGCGGGAGGCCCAGCTCCTACAATGAGCAGTTCTTC

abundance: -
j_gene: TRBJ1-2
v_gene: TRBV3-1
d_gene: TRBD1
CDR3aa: CASSQRSDRVFWVYGYTF
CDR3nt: TGTGCCAGCAGCCAAAGATCGGACAGGGTTTTTTGGGTCTATGGCTACACCTTC

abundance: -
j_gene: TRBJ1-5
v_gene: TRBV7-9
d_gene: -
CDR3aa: CASSFSGNQPQHF
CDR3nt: TGTGCCAGCAGTTTTTCGGGGAATCAGCCCCAGCATTTT